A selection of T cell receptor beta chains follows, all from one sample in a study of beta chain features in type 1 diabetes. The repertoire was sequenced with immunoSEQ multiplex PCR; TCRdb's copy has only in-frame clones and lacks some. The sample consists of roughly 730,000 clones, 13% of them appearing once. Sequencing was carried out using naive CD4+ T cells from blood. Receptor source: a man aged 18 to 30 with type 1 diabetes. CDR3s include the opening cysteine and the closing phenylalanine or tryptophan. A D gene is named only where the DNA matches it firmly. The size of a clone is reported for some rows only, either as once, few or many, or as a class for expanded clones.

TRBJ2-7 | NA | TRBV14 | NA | TGTGCCAGCAGCCAAACTCCTCAATCCTACGAGCAGTACTTC | CASSQTPQSYEQYF
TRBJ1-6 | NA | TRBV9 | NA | TGTGCCAGCAGCGTAGAGGGCCACGTGAATTCACCCCTCCACTTT | CASSVEGHVNSPLHF
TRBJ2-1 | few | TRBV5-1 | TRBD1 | TGCGCCAGCAGCCTGAAGGGACAGTCGATCCATGAGCAGTTCTTC | CASSLKGQSIHEQFF
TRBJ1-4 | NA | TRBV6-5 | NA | TGTGCCAGCAGTTACGACGCGGAAAAACTGTTTTTT | CASSYDAEKLFF
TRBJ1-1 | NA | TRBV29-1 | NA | TGCAGCGTCGATACAGGGAACACTGAAGCTTTCTTT | CSVDTGNTEAFF
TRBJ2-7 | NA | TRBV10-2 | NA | TGCGCCAGCAGTACGAGGGACGAGCAGTACTTC | CASSTRDEQYF
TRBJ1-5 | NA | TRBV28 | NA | TGTGCCAGCAGTTTTTCGGATGGAAGAAATCAGCCCCAGCATTTT | CASSFSDGRNQPQHF
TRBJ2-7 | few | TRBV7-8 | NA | TGTGCCAGCACATTACGGGGCGCAAGCTCCTACGAGCAGTACTTC | CASTLRGASSYEQYF
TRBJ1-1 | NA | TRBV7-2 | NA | TGTGCCAGCAGCCGATACGCGGTTCCGAGAGCTTTCTTT | CASSRYAVPRAFF
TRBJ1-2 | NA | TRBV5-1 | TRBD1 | TGCGCCAGCAGCTTGGGACAGGACAGGGCCTGGCAAGGCTACACCTTC | CASSLGQDRAWQGYTF
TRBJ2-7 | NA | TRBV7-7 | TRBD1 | TGTGCCAGCACCCTCCCCGGGGACAGGGGCTCGGACGAGCAGTACTTC | CASTLPGDRGSDEQYF
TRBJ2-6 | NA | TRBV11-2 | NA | TGTGCCAGCAGCTTAAGGATGGGACGATCTGGGGCCAACGTCCTGACTTTC | CASSLRMGRSGANVLTF
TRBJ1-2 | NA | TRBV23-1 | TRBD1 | TGCGCCCTGCTTGGAAGCCGGGACAGGGGGCGAAATGGCTACACCTTC | CALLGSRDRGRNGYTF
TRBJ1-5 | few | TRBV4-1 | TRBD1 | TGCGCCAGCAGCCCGCATCCCGGGACAGGGGACCCCAATCAGCCCCAGCATTTT | CASSPHPGTGDPNQPQHF
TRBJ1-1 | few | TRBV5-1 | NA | TGCGCCAGCAGCGGTTCTATGAACACTGAAGCTTTCTTT | CASSGSMNTEAFF
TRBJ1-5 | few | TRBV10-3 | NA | TGTGCCATCAGTGAAAGACAGGATCAGCCCCAGCATTTT | CAISERQDQPQHF
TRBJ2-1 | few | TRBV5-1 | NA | TGCGCCAGCAGCTTCGGGAGCTACAATGAGCAGTTCTTC | CASSFGSYNEQFF
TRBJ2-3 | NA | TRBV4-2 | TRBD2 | TGTGCCAGCAGCCGGCAGACTAGCGGGGAGATTAGCACAGATACGCAGTATTTT | CASSRQTSGEISTDTQYF
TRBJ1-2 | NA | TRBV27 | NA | TGTGCCAGCAGCTTCTTCGGGGAAAAAGAGGGCTACACCTTC | CASSFFGEKEGYTF
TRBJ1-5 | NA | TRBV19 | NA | TGTGCCAGTAGTATAGAGGCAGCTAATCAGCCCCAGCATTTT | CASSIEAANQPQHF
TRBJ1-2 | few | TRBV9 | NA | TGTGCCAGCAGCGTCAGTCAGGGCCGGGTGGATGGCTACACCTTC | CASSVSQGRVDGYTF
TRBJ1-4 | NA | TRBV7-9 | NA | TGTGCCAGCAGCTTAGCGACAGTGGGGGAAAAACTGTTTTTT | CASSLATVGEKLFF
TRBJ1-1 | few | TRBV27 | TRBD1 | TGTGCCAGCACCTCGGGACAGATGAACACTGAAGCTTTCTTT | CASTSGQMNTEAFF
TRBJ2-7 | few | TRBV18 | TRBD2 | TGTGCCAGCTCCCCGCCGGGACTAGCAAACTACGAGCAGTACTTC | CASSPPGLANYEQYF
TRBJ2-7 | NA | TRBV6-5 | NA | TGTGCCAGCAGCTCCCCGACAGTTGGCCGCGAGCAGTACTTC | CASSSPTVGREQYF
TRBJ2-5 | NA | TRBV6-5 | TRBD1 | TGTGCCAGCAGTTATTCCGGGACAGGGGGCCGAGAGACCCAGTACTTC | CASSYSGTGGRETQYF
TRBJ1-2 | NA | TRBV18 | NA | TGTGCCAGCTCACCCGCGGCAGGTTTGAACTATGGCTACACCTTC | CASSPAAGLNYGYTF
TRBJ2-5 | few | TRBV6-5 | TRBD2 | TGTGCCAGCAGTTACTCTGCGGGGGACCTCGTCGGGACCCAGTACTTC | CASSYSAGDLVGTQYF
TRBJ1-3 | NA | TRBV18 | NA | TGTGCCAGCTCACCCGAGGGAGGAAACACCATATATTTT | CASSPEGGNTIYF
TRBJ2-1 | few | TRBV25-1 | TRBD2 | TGTGCCAGCAGTGGCTGGACTAGCGGGGGCCACCACAATGAGCAGTTCTTC | CASSGWTSGGHHNEQFF
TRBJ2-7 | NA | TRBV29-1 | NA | TGCAGCGTTGAAGTTCCGCAGGGTGACAAGGTGGTATCCTACGAGCAGTACTTC | CSVEVPQGDKVVSYEQYF
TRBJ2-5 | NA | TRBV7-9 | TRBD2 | TGTGCCAGCAGCTTAGGCACTAGCGCCATAGAGACCCAGTACTTC | CASSLGTSAIETQYF
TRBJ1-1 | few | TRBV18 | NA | TGTGCCAGCTCACTAGGACCTCAGAAAGAAAATGAAGCTTTCTTT | CASSLGPQKENEAFF
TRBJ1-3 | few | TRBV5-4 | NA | TGTGCCAGCAGCTGGAATACAGGATCCTCTGGAAACACCATATATTTT | CASSWNTGSSGNTIYF
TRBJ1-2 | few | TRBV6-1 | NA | TGTGCCAGCAGTGAAGCTGGCAGGGTAGGCGGCTACACCTTC | CASSEAGRVGGYTF
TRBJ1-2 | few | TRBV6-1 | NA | TGTGCCAGCAGTCCAACAGCTGCGGGAGGCTACACCTTC | CASSPTAAGGYTF
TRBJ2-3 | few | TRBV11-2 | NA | TGTGCCAGCAGCTTAGTAACTTCAGATACGCAGTATTTT | CASSLVTSDTQYF
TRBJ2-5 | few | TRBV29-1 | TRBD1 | TGCAGCGCCCACAGGGGGCGCGGGGAGACCCAGTACTTC | CSAHRGRGETQYF
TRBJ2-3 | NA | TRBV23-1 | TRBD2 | TGCGCCAGCAGTCAACTAACACTAGCGGGGGACACAGATACGCAGTATTTT | CASSQLTLAGDTDTQYF
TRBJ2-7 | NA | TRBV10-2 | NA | TGCGCCAGCAGTGAGAGGGACGAGCAGTACTTC | CASSERDEQYF
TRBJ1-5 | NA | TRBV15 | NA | TGTGCCACCAGCAGAGGTGGGGACCGCCTCAATCAGCCCCAGCATTTT | CATSRGGDRLNQPQHF
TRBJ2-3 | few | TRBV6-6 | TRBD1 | TGTGCCAGCAGTTACTCTGACAGGGGCCCAGATACGCAGTATTTT | CASSYSDRGPDTQYF
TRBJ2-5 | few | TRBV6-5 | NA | TGTGCCAGCAGTTATTCCGGGACCCAGGGGGGAAAGACCCAGTACTTC | CASSYSGTQGGKTQYF
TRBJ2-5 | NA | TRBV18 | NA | TGTGCCAGCTCACCCCGTGCGATCCAAGAGACCCAGTACTTC | CASSPRAIQETQYF
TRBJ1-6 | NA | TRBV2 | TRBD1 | TGTGCCAGCAGGGGGACAGGGGACGGCTCACCCCTCCACTTT | CASRGTGDGSPLHF
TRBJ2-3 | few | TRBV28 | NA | TGTGCCAGCAGTTTCCAGGGAGCAGATACGCAGTATTTT | CASSFQGADTQYF
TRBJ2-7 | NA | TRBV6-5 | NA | TGTGCCAGCAGTTACCCCGGGACCTACGAGCAGTACTTC | CASSYPGTYEQYF
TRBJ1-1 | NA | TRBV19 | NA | TGTGCCAGTAGTATCCCCAAAGGGAGGAAGGGGACCACTGAAGCTTTCTTT | CASSIPKGRKGTTEAFF
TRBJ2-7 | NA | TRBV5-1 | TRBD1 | TGCGCCAGCAGCTTTAGACAGGGCCTCTCCTACGAGCAGTACTTC | CASSFRQGLSYEQYF
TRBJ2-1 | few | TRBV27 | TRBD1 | TGTGCCAGCTCCACGAGGGACAGGACCTCTATGGGGCAGTTCTTC | CASSTRDRTSMGQFF
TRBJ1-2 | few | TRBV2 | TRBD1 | TGTGCCAGCAGGGGACAGGGTTATGGCTACACCTTC | CASRGQGYGYTF
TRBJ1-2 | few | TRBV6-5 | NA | TGTGCCAGCAGTTTACGGGACCGCTATGGCTACACCTTC | CASSLRDRYGYTF
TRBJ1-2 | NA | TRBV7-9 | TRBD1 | TGTGCCAGCAGACCTACAGGGGGCTATGGCTACACCTTC | CASRPTGGYGYTF
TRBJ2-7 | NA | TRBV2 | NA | TGTGCCGGGGGACTCCCCCGCGACGAGCAGTACTTC | CAGGLPRDEQYF